This TCR beta chain is drawn from a study of T-cell memory formation after mild COVID-19. 5'RACE with constant-segment primers yielded barcoded, UMI-tagged TCR alpha and TCR beta cDNA libraries. TCRdb reprocessed the 5' RACE reads with MiXCR, giving one entry per CDR3 protein. The sample shows a few hundred thousand distinct CDR3 sequences, roughly 21% of them seen only once. This CDR3 has 14 residues. CDR1 and CDR2 from the germline V gene are MRHNA and SNTAGT. V lost 2 bases to trimming and J lost 3 bases; unmatched junction nucleotides: 0. Whole-study findings and limits: CD4+ bias marked clones expanding day 15 to 37, unlike balanced contracting clones.

This clonotype was detected ten times or more. Its antigen is undetermined. The sample taken for sequencing was PBMCs or a T cell subset sorted from them (not recorded which). This chain connects TRBV6-4 to TRBJ2-2; 7 positions agree with TRBD2. This clonotype originated in a man aged 18 to 29 who had mild COVID-19 (a few samples of this study predate the infection). Cell type and time point are not known. In nucleotides, the CDR3 is TGTGCCAGCAGTGACAGCGGGGACACCGGGGAGCTGTTTTTT. Encoded protein: CASSDSGDTGELFF.